These 26 T cell receptor beta chains were sequenced from one sample in a study of cytomegalovirus exposure and HLA in healthy donors. In the PCR, 60 Vbeta and 13 Jbeta primers were used. Sequenced by immunoSEQ multiplex PCR; TCRdb stores in-frame clones only, minus some. The table shows 120,000 to 150,000 clones, with 80% occurring only once. The sample comprised PBMCs. These receptors all stem from a man in his forties or fifties in good health and CMV-seropositive.

This chain links TRBV2 with TRBJ1-1; 7 bases line up with TRBD1. CDR3 size: 13 residues. The V gene end was trimmed by 6 bases and the J gene end by 4 bases; junction bases not matched to a gene: 5. Germline-derived CDR1 and CDR2 are SNHLY and FYNNEI. The CDR3 DNA reads as TGTGCCAGCAGGCCGGACAGGAGCACTGAAGCTTTCTTT. Its protein product is CASRPDRSTEAFF.

The V gene is TRBV5-4, the J gene TRBJ2-1, with TRBD2 matching over 14 bases. The CDR3 covers 18 residues. Germline-derived CDR1 and CDR2 are SGHNT and YYREEE (reference sequence). The V gene end was trimmed by 4 bases and the J gene end by 4 bases; junction bases not matched to a gene: 10. This CDR3 is CASSPGLAGGTIYNEQFF. As DNA, the CDR3 is TGTGCCAGCAGCCCCGGACTAGCGGGGGGCACCATATACAATGAGCAGTTCTTC.

This clone was counted between two and nine times. This chain joins TRBV6-4 and TRBJ1-1; no firm D call. CDR1 and CDR2 (germline): MRHNA, SNTAGT. The CDR3 covers 14 residues. Deletions cut 4 bases from V and 0 bases from J, with 9 bases between. As DNA, the CDR3 is TGTGCCAGCAGTGTAGTTGCCATGAACACTGAAGCTTTCTTT. Its translation is CASSVVAMNTEAFF.

The chain joins TRBV27 to TRBJ2-5; D not resolved. The assigned J gene may be wrong: the sequence end matches TRBJ2-7 better. The germline gives CDR1 MNHEY, CDR2 SMNVEV (reference sequence). CDR3 length: 13 amino acids. In nucleotides, the CDR3 is TGTGCCAGCTCTTATCAATCAGGCTACGAGCAGTACTTC. As protein: CASSYQSGYEQYF.

The gene calls are TRBV28 and TRBJ1-1, with TRBD1 matching 10 bases. Germline CDR1 is MDHEN and CDR2 is SYDVKM. V gave up 6 bases and J gave up 1 base; unmatched junction bases: 11. The CDR3 sequence is 17 residues long. CDR3 residues: CASSIDRGRGPNTEAFF. DNA for the CDR3: TGTGCCAGCAGCATAGACAGGGGGCGCGGTCCGAACACTGAAGCTTTCTTT.

The CDR3 bases are TGTGCCAGCAGCCAACGAACAGGGGTATACACCGGGGAGCTGTTTTTT. This gives the protein CASSQRTGVYTGELFF. The chain joins TRBV14 to TRBJ2-2; 7 positions match TRBD1. J lost 3 bases, V lost 2 bases, and 6 bases had no gene match. The CDR3 has 16 residues. CDR1 SGHDN and CDR2 FVKESK come from the germline V gene.

This chain joins TRBV5-1 and TRBJ2-5; weak D call: TRBD1 (5 bases). CDR3 size: 15 residues. V lost 1 base to trimming and J lost 1 base, with 11 bases between them. The germline V gene has CDR1 SGHRS and CDR2 YFSETQ. The CDR3 region has the DNA TGCGCCAGCAGCTTGCTAGGACAAGTCCAAGAGACCCAGTACTTC. Its protein product is CASSLLGQVQETQYF.

This clone has a handful of counts. The J gene is TRBJ2-3, the V gene TRBV30; D is perhaps TRBD2 (6 bases). The CDR3 totals 11 residues. Germline V gene sequence: CDR1 GTSNPN, CDR2 SVGIG (reference sequence). The CDR3 reads CGGLGQGTQYF. The CDR3 DNA reads as TGTGGGGGACTGGGCCAGGGTACGCAGTATTTT. The whole variable domain, remainder taken from reference TRBV30 and TRBJ2-3, is SQTIHQWPATLVQPVGSPLSLECTVEGTSNPNLYWYRQAAGRGLQLLFYSVGIGQISSEVPQNLSASRPQDRQFILSSKKLLLSDSGFYLCGGLGQGTQYFGPGTRLTVL.

J is TRBJ1-5 and V is TRBV27; TRBD1 agrees at 9 bases. J lost 2 bases, V lost 6 bases, and 5 bases had no gene match. Looked up from germline, CDR1 is MNHEY and CDR2 is SMNVEV (reference sequence). The CDR3 length is 15 residues. The CDR3 here is CASSEGQGGNQPQHF. DNA of the CDR3: TGTGCCAGCAGCGAGGGACAGGGTGGCAATCAGCCCCAGCATTTT.

The V call is TRBV20-1, the J call TRBJ1-1; D ambiguous. Germline V lookup: CDR1 DFQATT, CDR2 SNEGSKA (reference sequence). The CDR3 runs to 11 residues. The ends were cut back, 3 bases at V and 4 bases at J, with 6 bases in the middle. CDR3 region: CSARFLTEAFF. The CDR3 nucleotides are TGCAGTGCTAGGTTTCTCACTGAAGCTTTCTTT.

This chain connects TRBV12-5 to TRBJ2-2; D perhaps matches TRBD1 (5 bases). The CDR3 loop spans 14 amino acids. V lost 7 bases to trimming and J lost 6 bases, with 15 bases between them. Germline V lookup: CDR1 LGHNT, CDR2 FRNRAP. The CDR3 region has the DNA TGTGCTAGTGTACTGCGCCAGGGCGCCGGGGAGCTGTTTTTT. Translation: CASVLRQGAGELFF.

The gene calls are TRBV11-3 and TRBJ2-2; D gene ambiguous. Trimming shortened V by 2 bases and J by 1 base, and 8 bases separated the two germline ends. CDR1 SGHNT and CDR2 YENEEA come from the germline V gene. The CDR3 spans 15 residues. The CDR3 region has the DNA TGTGCCAGCAGCTTAACACCAGGGAACACCGGGGAGCTGTTTTTT. Amino acids: CASSLTPGNTGELFF.

The genes are TRBV2 and TRBJ1-3; TRBD1 might be the D (5 bases). V lost 8 bases, J lost 0 bases, and 11 bases lay in between. Germline V gene sequence: CDR1 SNHLY, CDR2 FYNNEI. The CDR3 has 14 residues. CDR3 sequence (DNA): TGTGCCAGCGAATATGACAGCTCTGGAAACACCATATATTTT. Its translation: CASEYDSSGNTIYF.

The rearrangement joins TRBV7-9 to TRBJ1-1; 8 bases fit TRBD1. In germline, CDR1 is SEHNR, CDR2 FQNEAQ (reference sequence). The CDR3 has 15 amino acids. V shed 5 bases, J shed 0 bases, and the junction held 5 bases outside the gene matches. As DNA, the CDR3 is TGTGCCAGCAGCCCCAGGGGGCTAGTGAACACTGAAGCTTTCTTT. This sequence encodes CASSPRGLVNTEAFF.

The chain has TRBV11-3 and TRBJ2-7; TRBD1 matches 8 bases. In germline, CDR1 is SGHNT, CDR2 YENEEA. This CDR3 comprises 17 residues. J gave up 4 bases and V 0 bases, and 11 bases lay outside the gene matches. The DNA of the CDR3 is TGTGCCAGCAGCTTAGATCCTCTAGGACAGGGCAAGTACGAGCAGTACTTC. Its translation is CASSLDPLGQGKYEQYF.

V gene TRBV9 combines with J gene TRBJ2-5; TRBD2 matches 13 bases. Germline values: CDR1 SGDLS, CDR2 YYNGEE. V lost 3 bases and J lost 4; bases outside the gene matches: 9. CDR3 size: 17 residues. CDR3 residues: CASSGQLAGGPTETQYF. In nucleotides, the CDR3 is TGTGCCAGCAGCGGACAACTAGCGGGGGGGCCGACAGAGACCCAGTACTTC.

V and J are TRBV27 and TRBJ1-6; TRBD1 is a possible D gene (5 bases). The V gene's germline CDR1 is MNHEY and CDR2 SMNVEV (reference sequence). Trimming removed 5 bases at V and 6 bases at J, with 17 bases between. The CDR3 is made up of 16 amino acids. The CDR3 sequence is CASSGPVGRANSPLHF. As DNA, the CDR3 is TGTGCCAGCAGTGGCCCTGTGGGCAGGGCTAATTCACCCCTCCACTTT.

The chain uses TRBV7-9 and TRBJ1-2; D is uncertain. V lost 0 bases and J 0 bases, leaving 8 bases between the germline ends. Germline V gives CDR1 SEHNR, CDR2 FQNEAQ (reference sequence). The CDR3 sequence is 15 residues long. The CDR3 here is CASSLAPHTNYGYTF. As DNA, the CDR3 is TGTGCCAGCAGCTTAGCCCCACATACTAACTATGGCTACACCTTC.

Concerning this clone: One junction end does not reproduce the germline sequence, and a read error may be involved. Here the CDR3 reads CASSLTGLAGDEQCF. The DNA for the CDR3 is TGTGCCAGCAGCTTAACAGGGCTAGCGGGAGACGAGCAGTGCTTC. This chain joins TRBV7-3 and TRBJ2-7; TRBD2 aligns across 10 bases. There are 15 residues in the CDR3. Germline V lookup: CDR1 SGHTA, CDR2 FQGTGA. Filled out from reference TRBV7-3 and TRBJ2-7, the complete variable domain reads GAGVSQTPSNKVTEKGKYVELRCDPISGHTALYWYRQSLGQGPEFLIYFQGTGAADDSGLPNDRFFAVRPEGSVSTLKIQRTERGDSAVYLCASSLTGLAGDEQCFGPGTRLTVT.

This rearrangement joins TRBV5-1 to TRBJ1-4; no reliable D call. The CDR3 extends over 14 amino acids. Per the germline V gene, CDR1 is SGHRS and CDR2 is YFSETQ. Trimming stripped 4 bases from V and 8 bases from J, with 15 bases between. The CDR3 spells CASSAGLTEEKLFF. The CDR3 bases are TGCGCCAGCAGCGCTGGCCTGACGGAGGAAAAACTGTTTTTT. Full variable domain (rest looked up from reference TRBV5-1 and TRBJ1-4): KAGVTQTPRYLIKTRGQQVTLSCSPISGHRSVSWYQQTPGQGLQFLFEYFSETQRNKGNFPGRFSGRQFSNSRSEMNVSTLELGDSALYLCASSAGLTEEKLFFGSGTQLSVL.

The chain uses TRBV2 and TRBJ2-1; 12 bases fit TRBD1. V shed 6 bases and J 4 bases; nucleotides not matched to a gene: 7. There are 16 residues in the CDR3. Germline CDR1 and CDR2: SNHLY and FYNNEI. CDR3 nucleotides: TGTGCCAGCAGGGACCGGGGACAGGGGGCTTACAATGAGCAGTTCTTC. Encoded protein: CASRDRGQGAYNEQFF.

The genes are TRBV7-9 and TRBJ1-5; D call uncertain. Per germline, CDR1 SEHNR and CDR2 FQNEAQ (reference sequence). V shed 4 bases and J shed 2 bases, with 18 bases lying between them. The CDR3 length is 17 residues. CDR3 amino acids: CASSSSRVEGGNQPQHF. Here the CDR3 DNA reads TGTGCCAGCAGCTCGAGTAGGGTGGAGGGCGGCAATCAGCCCCAGCATTTT.

Only one count was recorded for this clone. The rearrangement uses TRBV28 and TRBJ2-1; tentatively, D is TRBD2 (5 bases). CDR3 length: 15 amino acids. V was cut by 5 bases and J by 6 bases, with 17 bases left in between. Germline V gene lookup returns CDR1 MDHEN and CDR2 SYDVKM. CDR3 bases: TGTGCCAGCAGTCCGGTTGGCGGGTTGAGCAATGAGCAGTTCTTC. Translated, it gives CASSPVGGLSNEQFF.

The V call is TRBV30, the J call TRBJ1-2, with D unclear. In germline, CDR1 is GTSNPN, CDR2 SVGIG (reference sequence). The CDR3 length is 13 residues. V was clipped by 4 bases and J by 5 bases, with 14 bases between them. The CDR3 loop is CAWKSELNYGYTF. CDR3 in DNA: TGTGCCTGGAAGTCCGAACTTAATTATGGCTACACCTTC.

This chain links TRBV5-1 with TRBJ2-3; 11 nucleotides align to TRBD1. Looked up from germline, CDR1 is SGHRS and CDR2 is YFSETQ. With 3 bases clipped from V and 8 bases from J, the junction kept 11 bases outside the gene matches. The CDR3 is made up of 16 amino acids. CDR3 residues: CASSWGQGGPQRTQYF. CDR3 coding DNA: TGCGCCAGCAGCTGGGGACAGGGGGGACCACAACGTACGCAGTATTTT.

The J gene is TRBJ2-7, the V gene TRBV29-1; 9 nucleotides agree with TRBD2. This CDR3 comprises 15 residues. V gave up 1 base and J gave up 2 bases; unmatched junction bases: 6. Germline loops: CDR1 SQVTM, CDR2 ANQGSEA. The CDR3 is CSVEGGREGPYEQYF. The CDR3 nucleotides are TGCAGCGTTGAAGGGGGGCGGGAGGGACCCTACGAGCAGTACTTC.